This T cell receptor beta chain was obtained from a study of shared clonotypes between healthy human individuals. General observations from the study: The donor pool, a small one, limited the genetic and exposure-history diversity represented.

The trim removed 2 bases at V and 14 bases at J, leaving 8 bases unmatched. The CDR3 covers 13 residues. Germline CDR1 is SGHKS and CDR2 is YYEKEE (reference sequence). Deep-level assay runs were performed. Here immunoSEQ multiplex PCR was the method, and the copy in TCRdb shows in-frame clones only, minus some. This sample has about 1.5 million clones, with under 99% found just once. With regard to this clone: Its antigen is not known.

This rearrangement joins TRBV5-5 to TRBJ1-5; TRBD1 agrees at 9 bases. The receptor comes from a man aged 25 to 40 in good health. Sequenced: naive CD4+ T cells sorted from blood. Subset described: CD45RA+ positively selected. The CDR3 spells CASSLGTGGQKHF. The CDR3 bases are TGTGCCAGCAGCTTAGGTACAGGGGGCCAAAAGCATTTT.